These 9 T cell receptor beta chains came from one sample sequenced in a study of shared clonotypes between healthy human individuals. Assay used: immunoSEQ multiplex PCR; TCRdb lists only in-frame clones, some missing. The table includes around 1.9 million clones, about 93% detected once. CD8 cells regarded as naive lacked CD45RO, were positively chosen for CCR7, and omitted terminally differentiated effector memory CD45RA+ cells. The sample comprised naive CD8+ T cells from PBMCs. The receptors were gathered from a man aged 18 to 29 in good health. Some clones in this sample may be carry-over from other donors' samples.

This chain connects TRBV6-6 to TRBJ2-7, with a weak D call TRBD1 (6 bases). The germline V gene encodes CDR1 MNHNY and CDR2 SVGAGI (reference sequence). V was cut by 5 bases and J by 7 bases, with 15 bases left in between. CDR3 length: 13 residues. For the CDR3, the DNA is TGTGCCAGCAGTCCCTACAGGGTCCTGGAGCAGTACTTC. It is translated as CASSPYRVLEQYF.

This chain links TRBV27 with TRBJ2-1; TRBD2 agrees at 8 bases. The CDR3 sequence is 18 residues long. V was clipped by 3 bases and J by 5 bases; unmatched bases: 15. Germline values: CDR1 MNHEY, CDR2 SMNVEV (reference sequence). CDR3 sequence reads: CASSLLGPSGPHNNEQFF. Here the CDR3 DNA reads TGTGCCAGCAGTTTGTTGGGGCCTAGCGGGCCCCACAACAATGAGCAGTTCTTC.

The chain is built from TRBV2 and TRBJ2-3, with D maybe TRBD1 (5 bases). This CDR3 contains 14 residues. CDR1 is SNHLY and CDR2 is FYNNEI in the germline V gene. V was pared by 3 bases and J by 1 base, with 8 bases between. CDR3 residues: CASSDPQGTDTQYF. DNA of the CDR3: TGTGCCAGCAGTGATCCACAGGGCACAGATACGCAGTATTTT.

The rearrangement uses TRBV6-5 and TRBJ2-7; D not certain. CDR1 is MNHEY, CDR2 SVGAGI, per germline. The CDR3 consists of 12 residues. With 0 bases removed from V and 3 bases from J, the gap between germline ends came to 3 bases. CDR3 region: CASSYSHYEQYF. CDR3 nucleotide sequence: TGTGCCAGCAGTTACTCACACTACGAGCAGTACTTC.

In this sample, this clone turned up a few times. The V call is TRBV5-5, the J call TRBJ2-7; tentatively, D is TRBD1 (5 bases). The CDR3 covers 15 residues. The germline gives CDR1 SGHKS, CDR2 YYEKEE (reference sequence). Trimming removed 0 bases at V and 3 bases at J, with 13 bases between. CDR3 DNA: TGTGCCAGCAGCTTGGCCCGGACACTAAACTACGAGCAGTACTTC. This sequence encodes CASSLARTLNYEQYF.

The V call is TRBV4-3, the J call TRBJ2-2; D is unclear. CDR3 length equals 15 residues. The germline V gene has CDR1 LGHNA and CDR2 YSLEER. With 1 base removed from V and 2 bases from J, the gap between germline ends came to 8 bases. In DNA form, the CDR3 reads TGCGCCAGCAGCCAAGTGGCGTTCAACACCGGGGAGCTGTTTTTT. Translated: CASSQVAFNTGELFF.

This chain links TRBV30 with TRBJ2-7, with a tentative D call TRBD2 (5 bases). V dropped 0 bases and J dropped 2 bases, with 17 bases sitting between them. The germline CDR1 and CDR2 sequences are GTSNPN and SVGIG (reference sequence). The CDR3 loop spans 16 amino acids. CDR3 DNA: TGTGCCTGGAGTGTACGGGATGGGCGGGCCCCCTACGAGCAGTACTTC. Translating gives CAWSVRDGRAPYEQYF.

This clone came up once. The chain couples TRBV11-2 to TRBJ2-1; 9 nucleotides agree with TRBD2. V dropped 1 base and J dropped 8; count of bases not matched to a gene: 6. The CDR3 loop spans 15 amino acids. CDR1 and CDR2 (germline): SGHAT, FQNNGV. CDR3 in amino acids: CASSLAPRTSDEQFF. CDR3 nucleotides: TGTGCCAGCAGCTTAGCCCCCCGGACTAGCGATGAGCAGTTCTTC.

In this sample, this clone turned up a few times. The chain uses TRBV10-2 and TRBJ1-1; D is undetermined. Trimming removed 4 bases at V and 3 bases at J, with 6 bases between. Germline V lookup: CDR1 WSHSY, CDR2 SAAADI. The length of the CDR3 is 12 residues. This CDR3 is CASSGMDTEAFF. The CDR3 region has the DNA TGCGCCAGCAGTGGAATGGACACTGAAGCTTTCTTT.